The present TCR beta chain was sequenced within a study of blood T cell repertoires in COVID-19. Whole-study context: Sample material is recorded as cDNA or gDNA derived from T cells, B-cell-depleted T cells, or PBMCs.

V shed 2 bases and J 5 bases; nucleotides not matched to a gene: 5. This CDR3 has 16 residues. Germline-derived CDR1 and CDR2 are SGHRS and YFSETQ. The protocol was immunoSEQ multiplex PCR, while the TCRdb copy is restricted to in-frame clones and leaves out a portion. This sample yields 60,000 to 65,000 clones, of which about 70% are seen a single time; roughly 5.4% belongs to the top ten. Material for sequencing was peripheral blood. The receptor was isolated from a human donor in a cohort sampled during active COVID-19. The chain uses TRBV5-1 and TRBJ2-1, with 12 bases that match TRBD2. CDR3: CASSFLLAGGHNEQFF. For the CDR3, the DNA is TGCGCCAGCAGCTTCTTACTAGCGGGGGGACACAATGAGCAGTTCTTC.